The present T cell receptor (beta chain) was sequenced within a study of control samples from healthy donors and cancer patients. This CDR3 is 16 amino acids long. Germline assignment: CDR1 MNHEY and CDR2 SMNVEV (reference sequence). V was clipped by 5 bases and J by 8 bases; unmatched bases: 13. The table came from immunoSEQ multiplex PCR; TCRdb's copy has only in-frame clones and leaves some out. Found here are tens of thousands of clones, 60% to 80% of them singletons; the top ten hold about 15%. The sequence derives from a male donor with melanoma. The source material was formalin-fixed, paraffin-embedded tissue. The chain links TRBV27 to TRBJ2-1, with TRBD1 identical over 9 bases. The DNA for the CDR3 is TGTGCCAGCAGTCCCCGGGACAGGGTGAGGTCTTATGAGCAGTTCTTC. Amino acid sequence: CASSPRDRVRSYEQFF.